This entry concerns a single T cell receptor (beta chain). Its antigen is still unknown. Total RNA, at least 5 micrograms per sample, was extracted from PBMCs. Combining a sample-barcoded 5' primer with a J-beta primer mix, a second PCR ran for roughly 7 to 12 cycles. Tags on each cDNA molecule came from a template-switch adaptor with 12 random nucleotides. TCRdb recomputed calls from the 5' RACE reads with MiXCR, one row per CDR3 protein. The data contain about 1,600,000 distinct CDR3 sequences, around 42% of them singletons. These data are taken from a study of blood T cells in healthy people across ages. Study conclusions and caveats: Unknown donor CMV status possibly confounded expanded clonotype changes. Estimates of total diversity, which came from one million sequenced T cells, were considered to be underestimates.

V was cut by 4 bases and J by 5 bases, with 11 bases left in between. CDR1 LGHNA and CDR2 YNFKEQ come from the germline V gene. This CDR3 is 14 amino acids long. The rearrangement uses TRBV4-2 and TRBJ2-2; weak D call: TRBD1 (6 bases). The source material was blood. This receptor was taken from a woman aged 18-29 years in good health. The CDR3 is CASSREQGTGELFF. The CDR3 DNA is TGTGCCAGCAGCCGAGAACAGGGAACCGGGGAGCTGTTTTTT.